The clone carrying this T cell receptor beta chain was recorded once. Here immunoSEQ multiplex PCR was the method, and the copy in TCRdb shows in-frame clones only, minus some. The sample lists some 600,000 clones, about 96% occurring once. This sample is drawn from a study of shared clonotypes between healthy human individuals. Across the study: For every donor, three CD4 naive, three CD4 memory, two CD8 naive and one CD8 memory plates were used.

Positively selected for CCR7, the CD45RO-negative cells used as naive CD8 cells excluded terminally differentiated effector memory CD45RA+ cells. Sequenced sample: naive CD8+ T cells sorted from blood. This receptor was identified in a woman in her twenties or thirties in good health.

The CDR3 DNA follows: TGTGCCAGCAGCTTAGGGGGCCAGTTCCAAGAGACCCAGTACTTC. Translated: CASSLGGQFQETQYF. V and J are TRBV7-6 and TRBJ2-5; the D gene is possibly TRBD1 (5 bases). This CDR3 contains 15 residues. The germline CDR1 and CDR2 sequences are SGHVS and FNYEAQ. V dropped 1 base and J dropped 1 base, with 10 bases sitting between them.